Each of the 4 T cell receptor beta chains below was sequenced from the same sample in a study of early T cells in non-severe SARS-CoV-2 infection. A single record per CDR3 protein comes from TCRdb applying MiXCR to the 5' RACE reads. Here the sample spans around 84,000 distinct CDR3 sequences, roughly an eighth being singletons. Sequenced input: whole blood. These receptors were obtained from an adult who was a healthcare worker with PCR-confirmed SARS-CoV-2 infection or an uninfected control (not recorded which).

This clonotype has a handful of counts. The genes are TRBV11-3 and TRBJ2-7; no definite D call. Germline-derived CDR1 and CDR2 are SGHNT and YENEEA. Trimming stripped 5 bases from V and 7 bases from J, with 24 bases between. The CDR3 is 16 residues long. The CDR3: CASSGPGHNYPWEQYF. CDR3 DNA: TGTGCCAGCAGCGGACCGGGCCACAACTATCCCTGGGAGCAGTACTTC.

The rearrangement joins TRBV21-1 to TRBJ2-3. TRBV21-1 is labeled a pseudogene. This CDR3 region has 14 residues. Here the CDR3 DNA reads TGTGCCAGCAGCAAAGCACTCCGAAGGGATACGCAGTATTTT. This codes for CASSKALRRDTQYF.

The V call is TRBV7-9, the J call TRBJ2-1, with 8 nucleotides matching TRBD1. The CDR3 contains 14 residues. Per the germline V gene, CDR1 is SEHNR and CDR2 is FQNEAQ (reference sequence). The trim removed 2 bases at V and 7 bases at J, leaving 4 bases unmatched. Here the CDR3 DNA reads TGTGCCAGCAGCTTAATTCAGGGGGCTAATGAGCAGTTCTTC. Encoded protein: CASSLIQGANEQFF.

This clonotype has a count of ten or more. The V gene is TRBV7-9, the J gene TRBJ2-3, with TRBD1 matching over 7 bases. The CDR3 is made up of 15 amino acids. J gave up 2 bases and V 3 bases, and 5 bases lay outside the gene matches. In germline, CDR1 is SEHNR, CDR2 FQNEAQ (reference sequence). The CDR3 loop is CASSLHDRATDTQYF. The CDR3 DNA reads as TGTGCCAGCAGCTTGCATGACAGGGCCACAGATACGCAGTATTTT.